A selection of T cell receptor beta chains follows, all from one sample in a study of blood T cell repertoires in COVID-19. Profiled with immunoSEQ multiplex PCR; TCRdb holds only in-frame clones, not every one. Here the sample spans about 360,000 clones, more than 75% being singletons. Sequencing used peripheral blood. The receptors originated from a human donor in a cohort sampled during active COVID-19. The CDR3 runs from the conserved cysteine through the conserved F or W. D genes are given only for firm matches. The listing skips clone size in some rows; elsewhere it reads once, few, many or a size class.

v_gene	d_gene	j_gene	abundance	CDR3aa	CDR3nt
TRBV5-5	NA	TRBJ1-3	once	CASSLAGTSSGNTIYF	TGTGCCAGCAGCTTGGCGGGGACAAGCTCTGGAAACACCATATATTTT
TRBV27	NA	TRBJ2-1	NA	CASSFGPNNEQFF	TGTGCCAGCAGTTTTGGGCCGAACAATGAGCAGTTCTTC
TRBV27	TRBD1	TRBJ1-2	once	CASSPQGAGSRGYTF	TGTGCCAGCAGTCCACAGGGGGCGGGTTCTCGTGGCTACACCTTC
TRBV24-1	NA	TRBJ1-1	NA	CATSLAGGMNTEAFF	TGTGCCACCAGTCTGGCTGGCGGAATGAACACTGAAGCTTTCTTT
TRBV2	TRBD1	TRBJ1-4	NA	CASSETGEDEKLFF	TGTGCCAGCAGTGAGACAGGGGAGGATGAAAAACTGTTTTTT
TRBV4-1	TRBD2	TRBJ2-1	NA	CASSRIVTSASYNEQFF	TGCGCCAGCAGCCGGATCGTTACTAGCGCAAGTTACAATGAGCAGTTCTTC
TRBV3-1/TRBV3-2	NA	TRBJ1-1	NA	CASSQGRQANTEAFF	TGTGCCAGCAGCCAAGGCCGACAGGCGAACACTGAAGCTTTCTTT
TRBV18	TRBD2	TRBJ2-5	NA	CASSPSGLAIGGQETQYF	TGTGCCAGCTCACCCTCGGGACTAGCAATCGGTGGCCAAGAGACCCAGTACTTC
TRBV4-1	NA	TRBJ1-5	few	CASSQGRDSNQPQHF	TGCGCCAGCAGCCAAGGCAGGGATAGCAATCAGCCCCAGCATTTT
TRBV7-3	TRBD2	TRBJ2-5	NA	CASSTGLEETQYF	TGTGCCAGCAGCACGGGACTAGAAGAGACCCAGTACTTC
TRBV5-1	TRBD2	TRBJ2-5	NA	CASSYGTSGEETQYF	TGCGCCAGCAGCTACGGGACTAGCGGGGAAGAGACCCAGTACTTC
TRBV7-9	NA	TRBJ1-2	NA	CASSSGIWAGYTF	TGTGCCAGCAGCTCTGGAATCTGGGCTGGCTACACCTTC
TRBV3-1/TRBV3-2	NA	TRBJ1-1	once	CASSQVGSWVGSTEAFF	TGTGCCAGCAGCCAAGTAGGCAGTTGGGTCGGGAGCACTGAAGCTTTCTTT
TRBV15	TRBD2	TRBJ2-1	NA	CATSPRGGPTYNEQFF	TGTGCCACCAGCCCCCGGGGGGGGCCGACCTACAATGAGCAGTTCTTC
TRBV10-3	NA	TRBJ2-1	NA	CATAYPQGEQFF	TGTGCCACGGCCTATCCCCAGGGTGAGCAGTTCTTC
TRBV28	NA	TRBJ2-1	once	CASRRAPPGREQFF	TGTGCCAGCAGAAGGGCCCCTCCGGGGAGGGAGCAGTTCTTC
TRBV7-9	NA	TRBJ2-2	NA	CASSLFVSLPSDVTGELFF	TGTGCCAGCAGCTTATTCGTCTCTCTCCCTAGCGATGTCACCGGGGAGCTGTTTTTT
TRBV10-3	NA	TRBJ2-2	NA	CAISTGSDTGELFF	TGTGCCATCAGTACAGGGTCGGACACCGGGGAGCTGTTTTTT
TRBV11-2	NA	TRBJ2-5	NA	CASSLDREATQYF	TGTGCCAGCAGCTTAGACAGGGAGGCGACCCAGTACTTC
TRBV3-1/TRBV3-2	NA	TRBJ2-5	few	CASSPTSPGARGETQYF	TGTGCCAGCAGCCCCACGTCTCCAGGGGCAAGAGGGGAGACCCAGTACTTC
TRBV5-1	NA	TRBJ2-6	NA	CASSADRVPPSGANVLTF	TGCGCCAGCAGCGCGGACAGAGTACCTCCATCCGGGGCCAACGTCCTGACTTTC
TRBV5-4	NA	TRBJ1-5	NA	CASSLSTPGNNQPQHF	TGTGCCAGCAGCTTATCTACCCCAGGGAATAATCAGCCCCAGCATTTT
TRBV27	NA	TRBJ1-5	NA	CASSTLGGSNQPQHF	TGTGCCAGCAGTACCTTAGGAGGTAGCAATCAGCCCCAGCATTTT
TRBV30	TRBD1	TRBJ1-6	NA	CAWRDYTGTGGSPLHF	TGTGCCTGGAGAGACTATACCGGGACAGGGGGTTCACCCCTCCACTTT
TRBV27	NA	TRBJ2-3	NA	CASSADRPLTDTQYF	TGTGCCAGCAGTGCCGACAGGCCCCTCACAGATACGCAGTATTTT
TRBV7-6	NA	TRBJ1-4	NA	CASSLSSEATNEKLFF	TGTGCCAGCAGCTTAAGTAGTGAGGCAACTAATGAAAAACTGTTTTTT
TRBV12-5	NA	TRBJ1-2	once	CASALGAGRYGYTF	TGTGCTAGTGCCCTCGGTGCAGGGAGGTATGGCTACACCTTC
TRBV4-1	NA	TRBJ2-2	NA	CASSQDEQGYGELFF	TGCGCCAGCAGCCAAGACGAGCAGGGATACGGGGAGCTGTTTTTT
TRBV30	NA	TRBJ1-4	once	CAWRRSSTGGKLFF	TGTGCCTGGAGGAGGTCCTCCACGGGGGGAAAACTGTTTTTT
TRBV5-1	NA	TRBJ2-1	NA	CASSLGQGFFNEQFF	TGCGCCAGCAGCTTGGGTCAGGGCTTTTTCAATGAGCAGTTCTTC
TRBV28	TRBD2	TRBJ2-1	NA	CASGLAVPQEQFF	TGTGCCAGCGGACTAGCGGTTCCCCAGGAGCAGTTCTTC
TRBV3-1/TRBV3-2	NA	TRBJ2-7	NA	CASSQDVSGFEQYF	TGTGCCAGCAGCCAAGATGTGTCGGGATTCGAGCAGTACTTC
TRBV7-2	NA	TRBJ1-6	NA	CASSPAYNSPLHF	TGTGCCAGCAGCCCCGCCTATAATTCACCCCTCCACTTT
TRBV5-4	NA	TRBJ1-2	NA	CASSFQGSYGYTF	TGTGCCAGCAGCTTCCAGGGAAGCTATGGCTACACCTTC
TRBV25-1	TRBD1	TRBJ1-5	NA	CASGYGQDGPQHF	TGTGCCAGCGGATACGGACAGGATGGGCCCCAGCATTTT
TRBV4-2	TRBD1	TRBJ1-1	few	CASSQGDRGAEAFF	TGTGCCAGCAGCCAAGGGGACAGGGGAGCTGAAGCTTTCTTT
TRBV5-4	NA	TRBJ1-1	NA	CASSLDRRALEAFF	TGTGCCAGCAGCTTGGACCGCAGGGCCCTTGAAGCTTTCTTT
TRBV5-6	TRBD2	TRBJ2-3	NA	CASSLGYGLAGGVGDTQYF	TGTGCCAGCAGCTTGGGGTATGGGCTAGCGGGAGGTGTGGGCGATACGCAGTATTTT
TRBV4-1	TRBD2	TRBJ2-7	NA	CASSQGLAGGYEQYF	TGCGCCAGCAGCCAGGGACTAGCGGGAGGATACGAGCAGTACTTC
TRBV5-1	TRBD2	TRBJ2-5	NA	CASSSSSGGFQETQYF	TGCGCCAGCAGTTCTTCTAGCGGGGGCTTTCAGGAGACCCAGTACTTC
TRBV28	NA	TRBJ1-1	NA	CASSLISGTRGNTEAFF	TGTGCCAGCAGCCTTATTTCGGGGACACGAGGGAACACTGAAGCTTTCTTT
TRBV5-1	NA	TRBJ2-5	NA	CASSLDIQETQYF	TGCGCCAGCAGTTTGGACATCCAAGAGACCCAGTACTTC
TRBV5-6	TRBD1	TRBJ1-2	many	CASSLIRDRWNYGYTF	TGTGCCAGCAGCTTGATCCGGGACAGATGGAACTATGGCTACACCTTC
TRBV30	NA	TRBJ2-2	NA	CAWGPLTGELFF	TGTGCCTGGGGTCCCTTGACCGGGGAGCTGTTTTTT
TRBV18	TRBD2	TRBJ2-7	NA	CASSPGLAATYEQYF	TGTGCCAGCTCACCGGGACTAGCGGCAACCTACGAGCAGTACTTC
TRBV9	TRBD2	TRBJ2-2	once	CASSPPGGASTGELFF	TGTGCCAGCAGCCCCCCGGGGGGGGCCTCCACCGGGGAGCTGTTTTTT
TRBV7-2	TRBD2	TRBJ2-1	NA	CASSPWGSGVPGNEQFF	TGTGCCAGCAGCCCATGGGGTAGCGGGGTCCCCGGCAATGAGCAGTTCTTC
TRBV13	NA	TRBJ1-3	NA	CASSLDLTGRYSGNTIYF	TGTGCCAGCAGCTTAGACCTAACAGGGCGTTACTCTGGAAACACCATATATTTT
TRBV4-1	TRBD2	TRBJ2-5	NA	CASSHPSSGTSGRLQETQYF	TGCGCCAGCAGCCACCCATCCTCCGGGACTAGCGGAAGACTACAAGAGACCCAGTACTTC
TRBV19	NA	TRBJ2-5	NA	CASSYAGGSLEETQYF	TGTGCCAGTAGTTATGCGGGTGGGAGTTTGGAAGAGACCCAGTACTTC
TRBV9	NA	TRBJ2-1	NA	CASSSRLVGNEQFF	TGTGCCAGCAGCTCCCGACTAGTGGGCAATGAGCAGTTCTTC
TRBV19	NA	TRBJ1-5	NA	CASSIREDGYSNQPQHF	TGTGCCAGTAGTATAAGGGAGGACGGATATAGCAATCAGCCCCAGCATTTT
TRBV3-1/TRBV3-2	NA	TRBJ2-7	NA	CASSQGGGGFGEQYF	TGTGCCAGCAGCCAAGGAGGGGGGGGCTTCGGTGAGCAGTACTTC
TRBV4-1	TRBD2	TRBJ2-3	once	CASSQEISGRAGADTQYF	TGCGCCAGCAGCCAGGAAATTAGCGGGAGGGCCGGGGCAGATACGCAGTATTTT
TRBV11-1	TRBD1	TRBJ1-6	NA	CASSLDRGNSPLHF	TGTGCCAGCAGCCTGGACAGGGGAAATTCACCCCTCCACTTT
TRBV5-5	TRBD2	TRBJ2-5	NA	CASSLAGIAGGGETQYF	TGTGCCAGCAGCTTGGCCGGGATAGCGGGAGGGGGAGAGACCCAGTACTTC
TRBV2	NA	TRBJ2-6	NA	CASRALSGANVLTF	TGTGCCAGCCGCGCTTTGTCTGGGGCCAACGTCCTGACTTTC